This entry lists 18 T cell receptor beta chains sequenced from one sample in a study of Ad26.COV2.S vaccination and SARS-CoV-2 variants. Treatment reported: around 19 received Ad26.COV2.S at low or high dose, single or two shots; 5 received placebo; per-sample allocation not given. Sampling was performed 63 days after the first vaccine or placebo injection. Generated by immunoSEQ multiplex PCR, the TCRdb table keeps only in-frame clones and is missing some. The top ten clones hold roughly 2.5% of a sample with over 400,000 clones, 85% to 90% of them seen once. The specimen was peripheral blood, collected in a trial of Ad26.COV2.S vaccine versus placebo. These receptors were collected from a person aged 18-60 years who received the Ad26.COV2.S COVID-19 vaccine or a placebo.

J is TRBJ2-1 and V is TRBV5-1; 14 nucleotides agree with TRBD2. Germline CDR1 and CDR2: SGHRS and YFSETQ. The junction had 13 bases not matched to a gene; V was cut back by 4 bases and J by 7 bases. This CDR3 has 18 amino acids. The CDR3 loop is CASSTGTSGSPLRNEQFF. CDR3 DNA: TGCGCCAGCAGCACCGGGACTAGCGGGAGCCCTCTAAGGAATGAGCAGTTCTTC.

The chain has TRBV9 and TRBJ2-2, with 9 nucleotides matching TRBD1. Germline V lookup: CDR1 SGDLS, CDR2 YYNGEE. Trimming took 4 bases from V and 7 from J; bases not matched to a gene: 8. This CDR3 region has 15 residues. The CDR3 region is CASSRGQGMGGELFF. The CDR3 coding sequence is TGTGCCAGCAGCAGAGGACAGGGGATGGGCGGGGAGCTGTTTTTT.

The V gene is TRBV29-1, the J gene TRBJ1-3; D ambiguous. The germline V gene has CDR1 SQVTM and CDR2 ANQGSEA. Trimming shortened V by 6 bases and J by 2 bases, and 8 bases separated the two germline ends. The CDR3 runs 12 residues. The CDR3 is CSVALPGNTIYF. The CDR3 coding sequence is TGCAGCGTGGCCTTACCTGGAAACACCATATATTTT.

The chain carries TRBV5-8 and TRBJ2-5; 7 bases are shared with TRBD2. V was clipped by 2 bases and J by 4 bases; unmatched bases: 5. Germline values: CDR1 SGHTS, CDR2 YDEGEE. This CDR3 has 14 amino acids. The CDR3 is CASSFRGVRETQYF. CDR3 bases: TGTGCCAGCAGCTTCCGGGGGGTTAGAGAGACCCAGTACTTC. The whole variable domain, remainder taken from reference TRBV5-8 and TRBJ2-5, is EAGVTQSPTHLIKTRGQQATLRCSPISGHTSVYWYQQALGLGLQFLLWYDEGEERNRGNFPPRFSGRQFPNYSSELNVNALELEDSALYLCASSFRGVRETQYFGPGTRLLVL.

The CDR3 reads CASSPWPSYSEQYF. The CDR3 nucleotides read TGTGCCAGCAGCCCTTGGCCTAGCTATTCCGAGCAGTACTTC. V and J are TRBV7-2 and TRBJ2-7; D possibly corresponds to TRBD2 (5 bases). V lost 5 bases to trimming and J lost 6 bases, with 17 bases between them. This CDR3 is 14 amino acids long. The germline V gene encodes CDR1 SGHTA and CDR2 FQGNSA.

This clone was found once. The chain employs TRBV25-1 and TRBJ2-3; 13 bases are a match to TRBD2. V shed 6 bases and J 4 bases; nucleotides not matched to a gene: 7. Germline lookup yields CDR1 MGHDK and CDR2 SYGVNS. The CDR3 is 16 amino acids. The chain's CDR3 is CASSDGLAGESDTQYF. The CDR3 nucleotides are TGTGCCAGCAGCGATGGACTAGCGGGAGAATCAGATACGCAGTATTTT.

The chain carries TRBV9 and TRBJ1-4; D is uncertain. Trimming took 2 bases from V and 7 from J, leaving 12 bases between them. Germline V CDR1 and CDR2: SGDLS, YYNGEE. The CDR3 spans 14 residues. DNA of the CDR3: TGTGCCAGCAGCGTCCAGGCGTCTGCTGAAAAACTGTTTTTT. Protein sequence: CASSVQASAEKLFF.

The rearrangement uses TRBV7-2 and TRBJ2-1; D uncertain. From germline, CDR1 is SGHTA and CDR2 FQGNSA. The CDR3 consists of 14 residues. Trimming removed 1 base from V and 3 bases from J, with 7 bases in between. CDR3 sequence reads: CASSLGDVYNEQFF. DNA for the CDR3: TGTGCCAGCAGCTTAGGCGATGTCTACAATGAGCAGTTCTTC. The full variable domain, rest sourced from reference TRBV7-2 and TRBJ2-1, is GAGVSQSPSNKVTEKGKDVELRCDPISGHTALYWYRQSLGQGLEFLIYFQGNSAPDKSGLPSDRFSAERTGGSVSTLTIQRTQQEDSAVYLCASSLGDVYNEQFFGPGTRLTVL.

The rearrangement links TRBV19 to TRBJ1-6; D possibly corresponds to TRBD1 (6 bases). The CDR3 sequence is 16 residues long. CDR1 and CDR2 from the germline V gene are LNHDA and SQIVND (reference sequence). Trimming shortened V by 5 bases and J by 0 bases, and 11 bases separated the two germline ends. The CDR3 is CASSVRTDSYNSPLHF. For the CDR3, the DNA is TGTGCCAGTAGTGTCCGGACAGACTCCTATAATTCACCCCTCCACTTT. The full variable domain, its missing parts supplied by reference TRBV19 and TRBJ1-6, is DGGITQSPKYLFRKEGQNVTLSCEQNLNHDAMYWYRQDPGQGLRLIYYSQIVNDFQKGDIAEGYSVSREKKESFPLTVTSAQKNPTAFYLCASSVRTDSYNSPLHFGNGTRLTVT.

The CDR3 sequence is CASSLSGAYTEAFF. The CDR3 DNA reads TGTGCCAGCAGCTTAAGTGGAGCCTACACTGAAGCTTTCTTT. The chain employs TRBV7-3 and TRBJ1-1; D is unclear. V lost 1 base and J 3 bases, leaving 9 bases between the germline ends. CDR1 and CDR2 (germline): SGHTA, FQGTGA. This CDR3 is 14 amino acids long.

CDR3 bases: TGTGCCAGCTCACCACTCCGATCCCGCCCTAATGAAAAACTGTTTTTT. It is translated as CASSPLRSRPNEKLFF. The chain joins TRBV18 to TRBJ1-4; D is uncertain. This CDR3 spans 16 amino acids. Germline V CDR1 and CDR2: KGHSH, LQKENI. V lost 1 base and J 3 bases, leaving 12 bases between the germline ends.

This CDR3 reads CSVEEWRGLGGYTF. The CDR3 DNA reads as TGCAGCGTTGAAGAGTGGAGGGGGCTCGGGGGCTACACCTTC. The chain couples TRBV29-1 to TRBJ1-2, with 7 bases lining up with TRBD1. Trimming at V came to 0 bases and at J to 8 bases, leaving 9 bases not matched to a gene. The CDR3 loop spans 14 amino acids. Germline loops: CDR1 SQVTM, CDR2 ANQGSEA.

This clone appeared a single time. The chain recombines TRBV4-3 with TRBJ1-5; D remains unclear. Germline CDR1 is LGHNA and CDR2 is YSLEER. Trimming removed 3 bases at V and 4 bases at J, with 16 bases between. This CDR3 is 16 amino acids long. The CDR3 nucleotides are TGCGCCAGCAGCCAGGCACCCCCTAACAAAAATCAGCCCCAGCATTTT. It yields the protein CASSQAPPNKNQPQHF.

The genes are TRBV4-3 and TRBJ2-1; the D gene is possibly TRBD1 (6 bases). V lost 0 bases and J 5 bases, leaving 14 bases between the germline ends. CDR3 size: 16 residues. Germline lookup yields CDR1 LGHNA and CDR2 YSLEER. The CDR3, as DNA: TGCGCCAGCAGCCAAGACAGCTCAGGGGTTAACAATGAGCAGTTCTTC. Its translation: CASSQDSSGVNNEQFF.

V and J are TRBV29-1 and TRBJ2-1, with 7 bases identical to TRBD1. The V gene's germline CDR1 is SQVTM and CDR2 ANQGSEA. The CDR3 length is 13 residues. CDR3 DNA: TGCGGAGTGACAGGGAACTTCTACAATGAGCAGTTCTTC. This codes for CGVTGNFYNEQFF.

This chain connects TRBV28 to TRBJ1-2; 7 bases are a match to TRBD1. The ends lost 7 bases at V and 4 bases at J; junction bases unmatched: 9. This CDR3 is built from 14 residues. Germline values: CDR1 MDHEN, CDR2 SYDVKM. The CDR3 sequence: CASTPGQSGYGYTF. The CDR3, as DNA: TGTGCCAGCACCCCGGGACAGTCTGGCTATGGCTACACCTTC.

The CDR3 DNA sequence: TGCGCCAGCAGCTCCAGGGGAGGGTATGGCTACACCTTC. This encodes CASSSRGGYGYTF. The chain joins TRBV5-1 to TRBJ1-2, with D possibly TRBD1 on 6 matching bases. The CDR3 sequence is 13 residues long. V lost 3 bases to trimming and J lost 5 bases, with 11 bases between them. The germline CDR1 and CDR2 sequences are SGHRS and YFSETQ.

The V call is TRBV27, the J call TRBJ2-3, with D tentatively TRBD2 (6 bases). The germline gives CDR1 MNHEY, CDR2 SMNVEV (reference sequence). Deletions cut 7 bases from V and 5 bases from J, with 25 bases between. This CDR3 spans 17 amino acids. The CDR3 is CASMPNGAGPWRDTQYF. The CDR3 region has the DNA TGTGCCAGCATGCCGAACGGGGCGGGACCATGGCGAGATACGCAGTATTTT.